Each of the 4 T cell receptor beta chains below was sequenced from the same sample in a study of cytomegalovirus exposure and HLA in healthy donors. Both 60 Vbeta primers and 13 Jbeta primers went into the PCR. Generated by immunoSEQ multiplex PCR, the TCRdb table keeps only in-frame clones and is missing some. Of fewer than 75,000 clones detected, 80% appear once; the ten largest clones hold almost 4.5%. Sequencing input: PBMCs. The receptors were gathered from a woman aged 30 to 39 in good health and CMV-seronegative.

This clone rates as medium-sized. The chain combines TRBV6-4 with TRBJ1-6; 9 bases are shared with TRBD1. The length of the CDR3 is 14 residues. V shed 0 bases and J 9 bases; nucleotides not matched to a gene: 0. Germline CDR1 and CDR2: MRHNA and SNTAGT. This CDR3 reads CASSDSTGGSPLHF. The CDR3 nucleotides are TGTGCCAGCAGTGACTCGACAGGGGGTTCACCCCTCCACTTT.

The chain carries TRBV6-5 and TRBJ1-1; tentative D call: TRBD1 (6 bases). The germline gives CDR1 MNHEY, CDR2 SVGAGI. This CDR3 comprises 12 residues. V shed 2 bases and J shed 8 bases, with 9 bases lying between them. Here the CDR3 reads CASSYAGQEAFF. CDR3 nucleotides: TGTGCCAGCAGTTACGCCGGACAGGAAGCTTTCTTT.

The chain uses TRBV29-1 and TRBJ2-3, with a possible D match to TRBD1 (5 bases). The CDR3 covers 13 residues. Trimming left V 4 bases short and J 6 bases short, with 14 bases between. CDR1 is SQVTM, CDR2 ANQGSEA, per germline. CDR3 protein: CSVVGQLRDTQYF. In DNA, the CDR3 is TGCAGCGTTGTGGGGCAGTTAAGGGATACGCAGTATTTT.

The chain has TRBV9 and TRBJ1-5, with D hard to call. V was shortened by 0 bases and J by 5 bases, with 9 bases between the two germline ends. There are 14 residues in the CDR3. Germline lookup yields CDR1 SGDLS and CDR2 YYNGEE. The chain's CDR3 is CASSVEADYQPQHF. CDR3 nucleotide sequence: TGTGCCAGCAGCGTAGAGGCAGACTATCAGCCCCAGCATTTT.